This T cell receptor (beta chain) was found in a study of Graves' ophthalmopathy and Graves' hyperthyroidism. The TCR beta CDR3 regions underwent amplification from RNA transcripts. An opening RT-PCR round employed HTBI primers and preceded a second-round multiplex PCR. In TCRdb, the multiplex PCR reads were re-called with MiXCR into one record per CDR3 protein. Among about 500,000 distinct CDR3 sequences listed, approximately 14% were seen once. Study-level findings and limits: It was with about 71% sensitivity and around 75% specificity that the model predicted ophthalmopathy progression.

The study excluded patients with other autoimmune diseases, uncontrolled infections, pregnancy or lactation. Orbital computed tomography and thyroid ultrasound, along with TRAb, serum thyroxine and clinical symptoms, underpinned diagnosis. The source of the PBMCs was over 8.5 ml of fresh peripheral blood. As regards this clonotype: Antigen specificity is unknown.

CDR1 LGHDT and CDR2 YNNKEL come from the germline V gene (reference sequence). The CDR3 contains 16 residues. Trimming removed 4 bases at V and 7 bases at J, with 19 bases between. The V call is TRBV3-1, the J call TRBJ2-2; D ambiguous. The source material was blood. The clonotype was recovered from a woman between 25 and 40 years old with Graves' ophthalmopathy. CDR3 loop: CASSPPLGKIDGELFF. CDR3 in DNA: TGTGCCAGCAGCCCCCCCTTGGGGAAAATTGACGGGGAGCTGTTTTTT.